Listed below are T cell receptor beta chains from one sample, sequenced in a study of cytomegalovirus exposure and HLA in healthy donors. The table came from immunoSEQ multiplex PCR; TCRdb's copy has only in-frame clones and leaves some out. The table records about 130,000 clones, around 70% of them present only once. The sequencing sample was made of PBMCs. The receptors here all came from a man aged 40-55 years in good health and CMV-seropositive. The CDR3 runs from the conserved cysteine through the conserved F or W. Each record gives: D gene, V gene, J gene, clone size, CDR3 protein, CDR3 DNA. A D gene is named only where the DNA matches it firmly. Only part of the rows carry a size: once, few, many, or a class if the clone is expanded.

TRBD1	TRBV6-1	TRBJ1-2	NA	CASNRDSTYGYTF	TGTGCCAGCAACCGGGACAGCACCTATGGCTACACCTTC
TRBD1	TRBV18	TRBJ1-1	NA	CASSLRDRIHTEAFF	TGTGCCAGCTCACTCCGGGACAGGATACACACTGAAGCTTTCTTT
TRBD2	TRBV5-1	TRBJ2-5	few	CASSPGLAGGWETQYF	TGCGCCAGCAGCCCGGGACTAGCGGGAGGGTGGGAGACCCAGTACTTC
NA	TRBV13	TRBJ2-1	NA	CASRPPLAGSSYNEQFF	TGTGCCAGCAGACCCCCCCTTGCGGGGAGCTCCTACAATGAGCAGTTCTTC
TRBD2	TRBV7-9	TRBJ2-1	NA	CASSKASGAYNEQFF	TGTGCCAGCAGCAAGGCTAGCGGGGCATACAATGAGCAGTTCTTC
TRBD1	TRBV10-3	TRBJ1-5	NA	CAISETGGQVFSNQPQHF	TGTGCCATCAGTGAGACCGGGGGACAGGTATTTAGCAATCAGCCCCAGCATTTT
NA	TRBV29-1	TRBJ1-2	NA	CSVELRGRGYGYTF	TGCAGCGTTGAGCTCCGAGGCAGGGGCTATGGCTACACCTTC
TRBD2	TRBV5-4	TRBJ2-1	NA	CASSLKFSGDYNEQFF	TGTGCCAGCAGCTTGAAGTTTAGCGGGGATTACAATGAGCAGTTCTTC
NA	TRBV27	TRBJ1-5	NA	CASSLDSVSDQPQHF	TGTGCCAGCAGTTTGGACAGTGTAAGCGATCAGCCCCAGCATTTT
TRBD1	TRBV5-4	TRBJ2-3	NA	CASSSGQHNTDTQYF	TGTGCCAGCAGCTCGGGACAGCACAACACAGATACGCAGTATTTT
NA	TRBV7-3	TRBJ2-3	NA	CASSRDWASTDTQYF	TGTGCCAGCAGCAGGGACTGGGCTTCCACAGATACGCAGTATTTT
TRBD1	TRBV9	TRBJ2-1	few	CASSNPQGSTVNEQFF	TGTGCCAGCAGCAACCCACAGGGGTCGACGGTTAATGAGCAGTTCTTC
NA	TRBV19	TRBJ1-3	NA	CASSIRVNGNTIYF	TGTGCCAGTAGTATCCGGGTAAATGGAAACACCATATATTTT
NA	TRBV13	TRBJ2-7	NA	CASSLAAGPSSYEQYF	TGTGCCAGCAGCTTAGCGGCGGGACCCTCCTCCTACGAGCAGTACTTC
NA	TRBV5-8	TRBJ1-6	few	CASSRGAYNSPLHF	TGTGCCAGCAGCCGCGGGGCGTATAATTCACCCCTCCACTTT
NA	TRBV5-1	TRBJ1-2	NA	CASSFRIQANYGYTF	TGCGCCAGCAGCTTCAGGATTCAAGCTAACTATGGCTACACCTTC
TRBD2	TRBV19	TRBJ2-3	NA	CASSIALAGGPSTDTQYF	TGTGCCAGTAGTATAGCACTAGCGGGGGGGCCTAGCACAGATACGCAGTATTTT